These 18 T cell receptor beta chains came from one sample sequenced in a study of shared clonotypes between healthy human individuals. Profiling relied on immunoSEQ multiplex PCR, and the TCRdb table lists in-frame clones only, not all of them. The table lists some 1 million clones, about 75% of them singletons. Source material: memory CD4+ T cells sorted from blood. Subset: CD45RA-negative fraction. These receptors were taken from a man aged 18 to 29 in good health.

The sample holds a few counts of this clone. Written as DNA, the CDR3 is TGTGCCACTGGACAGGGTAACTATGGCTACACCTTC. The encoded protein is CATGQGNYGYTF. The chain recombines TRBV10-3 with TRBJ1-2, with 8 positions matching TRBD1. With V trimmed by 10 bases and J by 1 base, 2 bases remained unmatched. Per the germline V gene, CDR1 is ENHRY and CDR2 is SYGVKD. The CDR3 runs to 12 residues.

In this sample, this clone turned up a few times. The V and J genes are TRBV6-5 and TRBJ2-3; D gene uncertain. The CDR3 totals 14 residues. CDR1 and CDR2 (germline): MNHEY, SVGAGI. V was clipped by 5 bases and J by 0 bases, with 9 bases between them. The CDR3 DNA reads TGTGCCAGCAGTGAAGGAAGCAGCACAGATACGCAGTATTTT. Translating gives CASSEGSSTDTQYF.

As for this clone: The same CDR3 is also encoded by other DNA sequences in this sample. The chain joins TRBV5-4 to TRBJ1-2; D possibly corresponds to TRBD1 (5 bases). The CDR3 spans 13 residues. The germline V gene has CDR1 SGHNT and CDR2 YYREEE (reference sequence). Trimming took 5 bases from V and 1 from J, leaving 9 bases between them. This CDR3 reads CASRPQGNYGYTF. The CDR3 DNA is TGTGCCAGCAGACCGCAGGGTAACTATGGCTACACCTTC.

The chain has TRBV5-6 and TRBJ2-3; D is uncertain. From germline, CDR1 is SGHDT and CDR2 YYEEEE. Trimming pared 5 bases from V and 1 base from J, leaving 11 bases between. This CDR3 spans 14 amino acids. The CDR3 sequence: CASSTIRGTDTQYF. The DNA of the CDR3 is TGTGCCAGCAGTACTATTCGTGGCACAGATACGCAGTATTTT.

This clone was observed once. The same CDR3 arises from other DNA sequences in this sample as well. The chain combines TRBV9 with TRBJ1-2; 10 bases fit TRBD1. The CDR3 spans 14 residues. V shed 3 bases and J 4 bases; nucleotides not matched to a gene: 3. CDR1 and CDR2 (germline): SGDLS, YYNGEE. The CDR3 nucleotides read TGTGCCAGCAGCGCCGGGACAGGGGTCTATGGCTACACCTTC. The encoded protein is CASSAGTGVYGYTF.

The V gene is TRBV12-5, the J gene TRBJ1-2, with D maybe TRBD1 (6 bases). This CDR3 is built from 15 residues. The V end lost 1 base, the J end lost 4 bases, and 13 bases lay between the germline ends. Looked up from germline, CDR1 is LGHNT and CDR2 is FRNRAP. CDR3 sequence (DNA): TGTGCTAGTGGTTTGGGGGGGCAGTCCGTCTATGGCTACACCTTC. Its translation is CASGLGGQSVYGYTF.

The chain recombines TRBV30 with TRBJ1-1; D unclear. CDR1 GTSNPN and CDR2 SVGIG come from the germline V gene (reference sequence). This CDR3 is built from 15 residues. V was shortened by 0 bases and J by 0 bases, with 11 bases between the two germline ends. The CDR3 nucleotides read TGTGCCTGGAGTGTAAACAGCCTCATGAACACTGAAGCTTTCTTT. This gives the protein CAWSVNSLMNTEAFF.

J is TRBJ2-2 and V is TRBV5-6, with a weak D call TRBD1 (5 bases). Germline-derived CDR1 and CDR2 are SGHDT and YYEEEE. There are 16 residues in the CDR3. V shed 0 bases and J shed 5 bases, with 14 bases lying between them. The CDR3 is CASSLEAVGRTGELFF. The CDR3 DNA reads as TGTGCCAGCAGCTTGGAGGCGGTGGGGCGGACCGGGGAGCTGTTTTTT.

The chain couples TRBV4-1 to TRBJ2-7; 7 bases agree with TRBD2. CDR1 and CDR2 from the germline V gene are MGHRA and YSYEKL. The CDR3 has 14 residues. Unmatched junction bases numbered 6, after V lost 5 bases and J lost 2 bases. The DNA of the CDR3 is TGCGCCAGCAGCTCCTCTGGGGGGGCCTACGAGCAGTACTTC. Translated: CASSSSGGAYEQYF.

J is TRBJ2-7 and V is TRBV6-5; 9 bases are shared with TRBD1. V lost 6 bases to trimming and J lost 2 bases; unmatched junction nucleotides: 8. This CDR3 contains 15 residues. Germline V CDR1 and CDR2: MNHEY, SVGAGI. The CDR3 loop is CASRGGQGVPYEQYF. Here the CDR3 DNA reads TGTGCCAGCAGAGGGGGACAGGGAGTCCCCTACGAGCAGTACTTC.

The rearrangement links TRBV7-2 to TRBJ1-1; the D is unclear. V shed 5 bases and J shed 4 bases, with 20 bases lying between them. CDR1 is SGHTA, CDR2 FQGNSA, per germline. The CDR3 sequence is 16 residues long. The CDR3 DNA follows: TGTGCCAGCAGCCCCAGTGGTGGGTACGGCGGCACTGAAGCTTTCTTT. Its translation: CASSPSGGYGGTEAFF.

The chain has TRBV30 and TRBJ1-2; D unresolved. V was shortened by 3 bases and J by 8 bases, with 13 bases between the two germline ends. CDR1 GTSNPN and CDR2 SVGIG come from the germline V gene (reference sequence). This CDR3 contains 12 residues. Here the CDR3 reads CAWRSKGPGYTF. The CDR3 DNA reads as TGTGCCTGGAGAAGTAAGGGCCCGGGCTACACCTTC.

This clone was seen a few times. The chain joins TRBV6-1 to TRBJ1-6; D is unclear. V was shortened by 7 bases and J by 13 bases, with 14 bases between the two germline ends. Germline assignment: CDR1 MNHNS and CDR2 SASEGT. This CDR3 comprises 12 residues. DNA for the CDR3: TGTGCCAGCAATGTCGGGATTTCCCCCCTCCACTTT. Translated: CASNVGISPLHF.

This sequence joins TRBV5-1 and TRBJ2-7, with a possible D match to TRBD2 (5 bases). CDR1 and CDR2 (germline): SGHRS, YFSETQ. The V gene lost 1 base and the J gene lost 3 bases, with 14 bases spanning the gap. There are 15 residues in the CDR3. This chain's CDR3 is CASSLKLEKGYEQYF. For the CDR3, the DNA is TGCGCCAGCAGCTTGAAACTAGAAAAGGGCTACGAGCAGTACTTC.

This clone was observed a handful of times. CDR3 protein: CASREPGSYNSPLHF. DNA of the CDR3: TGTGCCAGCAGGGAGCCGGGCTCCTATAATTCACCCCTCCACTTT. The V gene is TRBV28, the J gene TRBJ1-6; D gene unclear. The germline gives CDR1 MDHEN, CDR2 SYDVKM. The CDR3 contains 15 residues. V was shortened by 6 bases and J by 0 bases, with 9 bases between the two germline ends. Variable domain in full (rest from reference TRBV28 and TRBJ1-6): DVKVTQSSRYLVKRTGEKVFLECVQDMDHENMFWYRQDPGLGLRLIYFSYDVKMKEKGDIPEGYSVSREKKERFSLILESASTNQTSMYLCASREPGSYNSPLHFGNGTRLTVT.

This clone was detected only once. The chain recombines TRBV6-1 with TRBJ1-2; 8 nucleotides line up with TRBD1. Per the germline V gene, CDR1 is MNHNS and CDR2 is SASEGT. Trimming cost V 5 bases and J 8 bases; bases outside gene matches: 10. The CDR3 is 14 amino acids. CDR3 residues: CASSLQGGNGGYTF. CDR3 sequence (DNA): TGTGCCAGCAGTCTACAGGGGGGGAACGGCGGCTACACCTTC.

The chain recombines TRBV5-6 with TRBJ2-5, with TRBD1 matching 9 bases. The CDR3 is 15 residues long. Trimming took 5 bases from V and 3 from J; bases not matched to a gene: 8. CDR1 and CDR2 from the germline V gene are SGHDT and YYEEEE. The CDR3 DNA follows: TGTGCCAGCAGTCTGGGGGGACAGGGTGAAGAGACCCAGTACTTC. As protein: CASSLGGQGEETQYF.

This chain links TRBV5-4 with TRBJ2-7; the match to TRBD2 covers 15 bases. CDR3 length: 15 residues. J gave up 7 bases and V 4 bases, and 6 bases lay outside the gene matches. Germline values: CDR1 SGHNT, CDR2 YYREEE (reference sequence). The CDR3 bases are TGTGCCAGCAGCCCGGGACTAGCGGGGGGCGGGGAGCAGTACTTC. Residues: CASSPGLAGGGEQYF.